This is a list of T cell receptor beta chains from one sample in a study of radiotherapy plus CTLA-4 blockade in lung cancer. Sequencing used immunoSEQ multiplex PCR; TCRdb keeps in-frame clones, though not all of them. The data contain tens of thousands of clones, over 55% of them singletons. This sample comprised peripheral blood, obtained from a patient treated with radiotherapy plus ipilimumab. These TCRs come from a human donor with non-small cell lung cancer who had stable disease on radiotherapy plus ipilimumab. Both conserved end residues are part of each CDR3. D genes are given only for firm matches. Clone size is stated in some rows and not others, as once, few, many or a class when expanded.

abundance | j_gene | v_gene | d_gene | CDR3nt | CDR3aa
. | TRBJ1-1 | TRBV11-3 | . | TGTGCCAGCAGCCCGGGGGGAACTTCTACTGAAGCTTTCTTT | CASSPGGTSTEAFF
. | TRBJ2-6 | TRBV27 | . | TGTGCCAGCACCAACTACAACTCTGGGGCCAACGTCCTGACTTTC | CASTNYNSGANVLTF
once | TRBJ2-2 | TRBV30 | TRBD1 | TGTGCCTGGAGCCGGGACAGGGGGGCGAGGGGCACCGGGGAGCTGTTTTTT | CAWSRDRGARGTGELFF
. | TRBJ1-5 | TRBV7-2 | TRBD1 | TGTGCCAGCGGGGACAGGGTAGGTAGCAATCAGCCCCAGCATTTT | CASGDRVGSNQPQHF
. | TRBJ2-7 | TRBV7-2 | . | TGTGCCAGCAGCGAAACAGGCTACGAGCAGTACTTC | CASSETGYEQYF
. | TRBJ2-5 | TRBV9 | . | TGTGCCAGCAGCGTAGGCGGGGGCCGGGTAGAGACCCAGTACTTC | CASSVGGGRVETQYF
few | TRBJ2-7 | TRBV29-1 | . | TGCAGCGTTGAGACAGAAACCTACGAGCAGTACTTC | CSVETETYEQYF
. | TRBJ1-1 | TRBV7-9 | TRBD1 | TGTGCCAGCAGCTTAGCATGGGGACAGGGGACTGAAGCTTTCTTT | CASSLAWGQGTEAFF
. | TRBJ2-3 | TRBV11-3 | . | TGTGCCAGCAGCTCATTTGGCTTCGACACAGATACGCAGTATTTT | CASSSFGFDTDTQYF
few | TRBJ2-7 | TRBV5-1 | . | TGCGCCAGCAGCTCTGGGGCCAGCTCCTACGAGCAGTACTTC | CASSSGASSYEQYF
. | TRBJ2-7 | TRBV25-1 | TRBD1 | TGTGCCAGCAGTGTATTCGACAGGGGGAACTACGAGCAGTACTTC | CASSVFDRGNYEQYF
. | TRBJ2-7 | TRBV7-8 | . | TGTGCCAGCAGCGTCAGTGTGTACGAGCAGTACTTC | CASSVSVYEQYF
. | TRBJ1-4 | TRBV5-1 | . | TGCGCCAGCAGCTTGGCGCCGGGGGGATCAACTAATGAAAAACTGTTTTTT | CASSLAPGGSTNEKLFF
few | TRBJ2-4 | TRBV27 | . | TGTGCCAGCAGTACCACCCAGGGAACCATTCAGTACTTC | CASSTTQGTIQYF
. | TRBJ1-4 | TRBV30 | . | TGTGCCTGGAGTGTACAACAGGGTTGGGGTGAAAAACTGTTTTTT | CAWSVQQGWGEKLFF
. | TRBJ1-5 | TRBV5-1 | . | TGCGCCAGCAAGATAGGGGGGGGTAGCAATCAGCCCCAGCATTTT | CASKIGGGSNQPQHF
. | TRBJ2-7 | TRBV30 | . | TGTGCCTGGAGTAGGGGGGGGGTCCCCTACGAGCAGTACTTC | CAWSRGGVPYEQYF
. | TRBJ1-4 | TRBV5-8 | . | TGTGCCAGCAGCTTGGGATCAGGGATCGGGGAAAAACTGTTTTTT | CASSLGSGIGEKLFF
. | TRBJ2-1 | TRBV27 | TRBD1 | TGTGCCAGCAACTTCCGGGACAGGGGCTCCTACAATGAGCAGTTCTTC | CASNFRDRGSYNEQFF
. | TRBJ2-7 | TRBV6-5 | . | TGTGCCAGCAGCCCCGGGGGGCCAAGCCACGAGCAGTACTTC | CASSPGGPSHEQYF
. | TRBJ2-1 | TRBV19 | TRBD2 | TGTGCCAGTAGTATGGGACTAGCGGGTACCTACAATGAGCAGTTCTTC | CASSMGLAGTYNEQFF
. | TRBJ2-2 | TRBV9 | . | TGTGCCAGCAGCGGTTCGGAGGGGCGGGGCGGGGAGCTGTTTTTT | CASSGSEGRGGELFF
. | TRBJ2-2 | TRBV25-1 | . | TGTGCCAGCAGAAAAACCGGGACATACACCGGGGAGCTGTTTTTT | CASRKTGTYTGELFF
. | TRBJ2-5 | TRBV10-3 | TRBD2 | TGTGCCATTGGGACTAGCGGGGGAGGAGAGACCCAGTACTTC | CAIGTSGGGETQYF
. | TRBJ2-2 | TRBV10-3 | . | TGTGCCATCAGTGAGTCGACGGGGTTTTTTGACACCGGGGAGCTGTTTTTT | CAISESTGFFDTGELFF
. | TRBJ1-2 | TRBV30 | . | TGTGCCTGGAGTGTACGGGGTCGCGGCTACACCTTC | CAWSVRGRGYTF
. | TRBJ2-1 | TRBV6-4 | TRBD1 | TGTGCCAGCAGTGTACCGGGACAGCCCTACAATGAGCAGTTCTTC | CASSVPGQPYNEQFF
. | TRBJ2-5 | TRBV2 | TRBD1 | TGTGCCAGCAGTGGGACAGGGAGTCGGCAGTACTTC | CASSGTGSRQYF
few | TRBJ1-3 | TRBV30 | . | TGTGCCTGGAGTGGACGGACATGGAGCGACTCTGGAAACACCATATATTTT | CAWSGRTWSDSGNTIYF
. | TRBJ1-5 | TRBV4-3 | . | TGCGCCAGCAGCCAAGGAGTACGGAGCAATCAGCCCCAGCATTTT | CASSQGVRSNQPQHF
few | TRBJ2-3 | TRBV5-1 | TRBD2 | TGCGCCAGCCGAACTAGAAACGGGAGGGGCACAGATACGCAGTATTTT | CASRTRNGRGTDTQYF
. | TRBJ1-1 | TRBV4-1 | . | TGCGCCAGCAGCCAAGTGGCAGGGGAGAACACTGAAGCTTTCTTT | CASSQVAGENTEAFF
. | TRBJ1-6 | TRBV7-3 | . | TGTGCCAGCAGCCTGACAGGCTATAATTCACCCCTCCACTTT | CASSLTGYNSPLHF
once | TRBJ1-4 | TRBV10-3 | . | TGTGCCATCAGTGAGTCATACAGGGAGCCGTTTGAAAAACTGTTTTTT | CAISESYREPFEKLFF
few | TRBJ2-3 | TRBV5-4 | TRBD2 | TGTGCCAGCAGCCGCAGCGGGGGGTACACAGATACGCAGTATTTT | CASSRSGGYTDTQYF
. | TRBJ1-5 | TRBV19 | . | TGTGCCAGTAGTATAGATATGTCACAGGACCTTCAGGGTCCCCAGCATTTT | CASSIDMSQDLQGPQHF
. | TRBJ2-7 | TRBV6-6 | . | TGTGCCAGCAGTGACCCAGGGGTATACGAGCAGTACTTC | CASSDPGVYEQYF
once | TRBJ1-5 | TRBV7-8 | TRBD1 | TGTGCCAGCAGCTCAGAACAGGGGGCGAGGAATCAGCCCCAGCATTTT | CASSSEQGARNQPQHF
. | TRBJ1-2 | TRBV5-4 | . | TGTGCCAGCAGCTTTACCTCGTTCGGGAACTATGGCTACACCTTC | CASSFTSFGNYGYTF
. | TRBJ2-1 | TRBV10-3 | . | TGTGCCATCAGTGAAACAGGCGACAATGTTGAGCAGTTCTTC | CAISETGDNVEQFF